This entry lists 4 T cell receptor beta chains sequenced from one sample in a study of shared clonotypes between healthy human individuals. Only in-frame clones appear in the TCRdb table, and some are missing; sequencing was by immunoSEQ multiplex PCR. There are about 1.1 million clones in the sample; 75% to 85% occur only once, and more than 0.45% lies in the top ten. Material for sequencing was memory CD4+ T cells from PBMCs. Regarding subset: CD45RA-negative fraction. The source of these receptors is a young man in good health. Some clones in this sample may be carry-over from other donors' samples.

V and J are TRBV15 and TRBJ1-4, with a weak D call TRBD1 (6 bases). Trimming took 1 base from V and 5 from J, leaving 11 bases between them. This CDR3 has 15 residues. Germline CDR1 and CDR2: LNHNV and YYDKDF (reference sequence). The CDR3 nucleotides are TGTGCCACCAGCAGAGGGGACACAGTAAATGAAAAACTGTTTTTT. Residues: CATSRGDTVNEKLFF.

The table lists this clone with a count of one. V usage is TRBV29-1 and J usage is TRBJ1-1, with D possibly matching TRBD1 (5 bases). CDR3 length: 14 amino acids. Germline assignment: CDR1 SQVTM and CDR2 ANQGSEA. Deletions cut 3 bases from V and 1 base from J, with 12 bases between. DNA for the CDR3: TGCAGCGTTGAGGTTCGGGGGACGAACACTGAAGCTTTCTTT. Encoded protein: CSVEVRGTNTEAFF.

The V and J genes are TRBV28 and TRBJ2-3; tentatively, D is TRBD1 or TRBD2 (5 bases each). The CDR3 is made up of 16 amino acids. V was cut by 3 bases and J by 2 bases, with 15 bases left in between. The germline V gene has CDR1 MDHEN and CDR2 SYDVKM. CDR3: CASSLGLDSYTDTQYF. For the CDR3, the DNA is TGTGCCAGCAGTTTGGGGCTGGACTCATACACAGATACGCAGTATTTT.

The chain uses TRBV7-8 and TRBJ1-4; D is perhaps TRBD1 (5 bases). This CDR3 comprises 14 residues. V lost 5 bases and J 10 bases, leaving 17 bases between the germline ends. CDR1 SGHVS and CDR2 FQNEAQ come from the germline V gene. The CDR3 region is CASSQLMGQGKLFF. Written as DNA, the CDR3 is TGTGCCAGCAGCCAACTTATGGGGCAGGGAAAACTGTTTTTT.